This is a list of T cell receptor beta chains from one sample in a study of blood T cell repertoires in COVID-19. This table comes from immunoSEQ multiplex PCR, and its TCRdb copy is limited to in-frame clones, with some not included. Altogether around 300,000 clones are present, approximately 90% being singletons, with the ten largest covering over 3.5%. The sequenced material came from peripheral blood. Receptors were obtained from a woman between 40 and 50 years old with acute or convalescent COVID-19. Both conserved end residues are part of each CDR3. D genes are given only for firm matches. Clone size, where shown, is once, few, many, or a class for clones that have expanded.

TRBJ1-2 NA TRBV6-5 NA TGTGCCAGCAGCCGGGAGTACAACTATGGCTACACCTTC CASSREYNYGYTF
TRBJ2-3 NA TRBV27 TRBD1 TGTGCCAGCAGCTCCCCCCCAGGGGGCCCATACGGAGATACGCAGTATTTT CASSSPPGGPYGDTQYF
TRBJ1-1 NA TRBV5-6 NA TGTGCCAGCACCACCGAGGGAGCTGAAGCTTTCTTT CASTTEGAEAFF
TRBJ1-1 NA TRBV18 TRBD1 TGTGCCAGCTCTCATGACAGGGCAGGAGCTCCGATGAACACTGAAGCTTTCTTT CASSHDRAGAPMNTEAFF
TRBJ1-5 NA TRBV5-1 TRBD1 TGCGCCAGCAGCACCTCAGGGGGTGGAAATCAGCCCCAGCATTTT CASSTSGGGNQPQHF
TRBJ1-5 NA TRBV19 NA TGTGCCAGTAGTATAGGGTTCCAGGGTTTGATCAATCAGCCCCAGCATTTT CASSIGFQGLINQPQHF
TRBJ1-4 NA TRBV7-8 NA TGTGCCAGCAGCTCTGAGACAGGAGAGAATGAAAAACTGTTTTTT CASSSETGENEKLFF
TRBJ2-6 few TRBV5-8 NA TGTGCCAGCAGCTTGTGGGGAGCTGGGGCCAACGTCCTGACTTTC CASSLWGAGANVLTF
TRBJ2-5 NA TRBV5-1 TRBD2 TGCGCCAGCAGCTTGTCTGGCGGGGGGGTGCAAGAGACCCAGTACTTC CASSLSGGGVQETQYF
TRBJ2-2 NA TRBV6-5 NA TGTGCCAGCGGGGGGACGGTGAACACCGGGGAGCTGTTTTTT CASGGTVNTGELFF
TRBJ1-5 NA TRBV10-2 TRBD1 TGCGCCAGCAGTGGGGTACAGGGGGAGCCCCAGCATTTT CASSGVQGEPQHF
TRBJ1-1 NA TRBV29-1 NA TGCAGCGTTGATGGGAGTCAGCTGAACACTGAAGCTTTCTTT CSVDGSQLNTEAFF
TRBJ2-5 NA TRBV18 TRBD2 TGTGCCAGCTCACCGGGACTAGCGGGCCAAGAGACCCAGTACTTC CASSPGLAGQETQYF
TRBJ1-1 NA TRBV5-5 TRBD1 TGTGCCAGCAGCTTGAGCAGGGGGCTTACTGAAGCTTTCTTT CASSLSRGLTEAFF
TRBJ1-1 once TRBV11-3 NA TGTGCCAGCAGCTCCGACAAGAACACTGAAGCTTTCTTT CASSSDKNTEAFF
TRBJ1-3 NA TRBV10-3 NA TGTGCCATCAGTGAGAACAGTCTTTCAGGAAACACCATATATTTT CAISENSLSGNTIYF
TRBJ2-3 NA TRBV7-7 TRBD1 TGTGCCAGCAGCCCAGGACAGGGGGCGTATACGCAGTATTTT CASSPGQGAYTQYF
TRBJ2-3 NA TRBV4-1 TRBD2 TGCGCCAGCAGCCAACCGGGACTAGGCACAGATACGCAGTATTTT CASSQPGLGTDTQYF
TRBJ1-5 NA TRBV11-2 NA TGTGCCAGCAGCTCTTTCGGGGGTAGCAATCAGCCCCAGCATTTT CASSSFGGSNQPQHF
TRBJ1-2 NA TRBV3-1/TRBV3-2 TRBD1 TGTGCCAGCAGCCAACTGGGGACAGGGGATGGCTACACCTTC CASSQLGTGDGYTF
TRBJ1-4 NA TRBV19 TRBD1 TGTGCCAGTACCAGACAGGGGCTAGATAATGAAAAACTGTTTTTT CASTRQGLDNEKLFF
TRBJ1-1 NA TRBV6-5 NA TGTGCCAGTCGATGGAGGGATTTAGCTTTCTTT CASRWRDLAFF
TRBJ2-3 NA TRBV5-1 NA TGCGCCAGCAGCTTTCGGGGGGCGCAAACAGATACGCAGTATTTT CASSFRGAQTDTQYF
TRBJ1-1 NA TRBV5-1 TRBD1 TGCGCCAGCAGCTTACAGGGGACCTCGGGGAACACTGAAGCTTTCTTT CASSLQGTSGNTEAFF
TRBJ1-1 NA TRBV4-1 TRBD1 TGCGCCAGCAGCCAAGAAATTCTTGGCAGGGGGCGGGTAGCTTTCTTT CASSQEILGRGRVAFF
TRBJ1-2 NA TRBV6-5 NA TGTGCCAGCAGTTCAAGACAGAGGTCGAATGGCTACACCTTC CASSSRQRSNGYTF